The clone carrying this T cell receptor beta chain appeared a few times. What it binds is unknown. MiXCR, applied by TCRdb to the 5' RACE reads, yields one record per CDR3 protein. The sample carries approximately 190,000 distinct CDR3 sequences, 10% to 15% recorded once. The data originate from a study of CD8 T cells in ankylosing spondylitis. Broader study findings: Matched ankylosing spondylitis synovial fluid reportedly showed significant enrichment of disease-linked clones.

Trimming pared 3 bases from V and 3 bases from J, leaving 6 bases between. Germline V gene data show CDR1 as SGHDN and CDR2 as FVKESK. The CDR3 spans 12 residues. The sequenced sample was blood, either unsorted or a sorted T cell fraction (not recorded which). The gene calls are TRBV14 and TRBJ2-7; D gene ambiguous. This receptor was obtained from a female donor with ankylosing spondylitis or in good health (not recorded which). CDR3 loop: CASSQLNYEQYF. The CDR3 bases are TGTGCCAGCAGCCAGCTGAACTACGAGCAGTACTTC.